The 18 T cell receptor beta chains presented below share a single source sample, sequenced in a study of T cells after yellow fever vaccination. MiXCR was run by TCRdb on the 5' RACE reads, yielding one entry per CDR3 protein. The sample lists about 13,000 distinct CDR3 sequences, approximately 5% occurring once. The starting material was PBMCs, either bulk or a sorted T-cell subset (CD4+, CD8+, memory, or dextramer-sorted; not recorded which), obtained 45 days after the yellow fever booster vaccination. The receptors shown here come from a man aged 25 to 45 who received the YFV17D yellow fever vaccine.

This clonotype has a count of ten or more. This chain uses TRBV12-3 or TRBV12-4 with TRBJ2-7; 14 bases line up with TRBD2. V was pared by 8 bases and J by 7 bases, with 10 bases of the junction left unmatched. The CDR3 runs 15 residues. Here the CDR3 reads CASHSGTSGRMEQYF. The DNA of the CDR3 is TGTGCCAGCCACTCGGGGACTAGCGGGAGAATGGAGCAGTACTTC.

This clonotype was picked up many times. The chain is built from TRBV7-2 and TRBJ2-5; D not resolved. Germline-derived CDR1 and CDR2 are SGHTA and FQGNSA. Between the trimmed V and J ends, which lost 4 bases and 3 bases, there was a span of 18 bases. The CDR3 has 16 amino acids. The CDR3 protein is CASSSPQRPTKETQYF. CDR3 DNA: TGTGCCAGCAGCTCTCCCCAGCGACCGACCAAAGAGACCCAGTACTTC.

Relative to its sample, this clonotype is medium-sized. The rearrangement uses TRBV3-1 and TRBJ2-1; 7 positions agree with TRBD2. V lost 0 bases to trimming and J lost 13 bases; unmatched junction nucleotides: 12. Germline CDR1 LGHDT, CDR2 YNNKEL (reference sequence). The CDR3 totals 15 residues. The CDR3 sequence: CASSQESGLERKQFF. CDR3 DNA: TGTGCCAGCAGCCAAGAATCCGGACTAGAACGGAAACAGTTCTTC.

This clonotype occurred many times. This rearrangement joins TRBV20-1 to TRBJ2-1; D is uncertain. The V and J ends lost 2 bases and 0 bases respectively, with 11 bases between them. Germline CDR1 DFQATT, CDR2 SNEGSKA (reference sequence). CDR3 length: 15 amino acids. CDR3 sequence reads: CSARSLTGSYNEQFF. The DNA of the CDR3 is TGCAGTGCTAGAAGCTTGACGGGCTCCTACAATGAGCAGTTCTTC.

The J gene is TRBJ1-4, the V gene TRBV7-2, with D unresolved. The CDR3 is 15 amino acids. Germline V lookup: CDR1 SGHTA, CDR2 FQGNSA. V lost 8 bases and J lost 7, with 20 bases in between. CDR3 sequence reads: CASRKGGPIGEKLFF. CDR3 DNA: TGTGCCAGCCGTAAGGGTGGGCCGATAGGTGAAAAACTGTTTTTT. Using reference TRBV7-2 and TRBJ1-4 for the parts outside the CDR3, the full variable domain is GAGVSQSPSNKVTEKGKDVELRCDPISGHTALYWYRQSLGQGLEFLIYFQGNSAPDKSGLPSDRFSAERTGGSVSTLTIQRTQQEDSAVYLCASRKGGPIGEKLFFGSGTQLSVL.

This clonotype has at least ten counts. The chain uses TRBV5-1 and TRBJ2-7; the match to TRBD1 covers 7 bases. Germline trimming cut 0 bases from V and 2 bases from J; bases unmatched to any gene: 8. This CDR3 contains 16 residues. Germline CDR1 and CDR2: SGHRS and YFSETQ. CDR3 sequence (DNA): TGCGCCAGCAGCTTGGCAGAGGGGGCTCTTACCTACGAGCAGTACTTC. It encodes CASSLAEGALTYEQYF.

This clonotype was picked up many times. V is TRBV15 and J is TRBJ2-5; no definite D call. The CDR3 contains 14 residues. Germline V gives CDR1 LNHNV, CDR2 YYDKDF (reference sequence). The V and J ends lost 0 bases and 1 base respectively, with 6 bases between them. The CDR3 nucleotides are TGTGCCACCAGCAGAGACCCATTCCAAGAGACCCAGTACTTC. The encoded protein is CATSRDPFQETQYF.

Many counts were recorded for this clonotype. In DNA form, the CDR3 reads TGTGCCAGCAGCCCGGGACAGGGTATCAACAATGAGCAGTTCTTC. As protein: CASSPGQGINNEQFF. V usage is TRBV11-2 and J usage is TRBJ2-1, with 9 nucleotides matching TRBD1. Trimming removed 5 bases from V and 5 bases from J; junction bases left unmatched: 7. The germline V gene has CDR1 SGHAT and CDR2 FQNNGV. The CDR3 contains 15 residues.

This clonotype has ten or more counts. The chain is built from TRBV5-1 and TRBJ2-1, with D possibly TRBD1 on 5 matching bases. The CDR3 sequence is 16 residues long. CDR1 and CDR2 from the germline V gene are SGHRS and YFSETQ. Trimming took 4 bases from V and 7 from J, leaving 21 bases between them. CDR3 sequence: CASSPGSLGKGNEQFF. CDR3 in DNA: TGCGCCAGCAGCCCTGGGTCATTAGGCAAGGGGAATGAGCAGTTCTTC.

Ten or more counts support this clonotype. The chain employs TRBV27 and TRBJ2-7; the D gene is possibly TRBD1 (6 bases). Germline CDR1 MNHEY, CDR2 SMNVEV (reference sequence). Trimming left V 2 bases short and J 2 bases short, with 10 bases between. This CDR3 comprises 14 residues. The CDR3 DNA is TGTGCCAGCAGTTTAAAGGGGGAGACCTACGAGCAGTACTTC. This codes for CASSLKGETYEQYF.

This clonotype occurred many times. The chain carries TRBV16 and TRBJ1-4; D not resolved. Germline V gives CDR1 KGHSY, CDR2 FQNENV. V lost 1 base and J 1 base, leaving 7 bases between the germline ends. The CDR3 is 15 residues long. CDR3 amino acids: CASSQLVRTNEKLFF. DNA for the CDR3: TGTGCCAGCAGCCAATTGGTGCGAACTAATGAAAAACTGTTTTTT.

This clonotype was seen repeatedly, ten times or more. The chain couples TRBV12-3 or TRBV12-4 to TRBJ2-5, with D tentatively TRBD2 (6 bases). This CDR3 is built from 16 residues. Trimming took 6 bases from V and 4 from J, leaving 21 bases between them. The CDR3 bases are TGTGCCAGCAGCCCGCTTGCCCTGGGGGGTGGAGAGACCCAGTACTTC. Protein: CASSPLALGGGETQYF.

In this sample, this clonotype turned up many times. V usage is TRBV3-1 and J usage is TRBJ2-4; D tentatively reads TRBD1 or TRBD2 (5 bases each). CDR1 is LGHDT, CDR2 YNNKEL, per germline (reference sequence). The CDR3 consists of 15 residues. Trimming left V 3 bases short and J 5 bases short, with 14 bases between. The CDR3 DNA is TGTGCCAGCAGCCAGAGGGGAGCTTTCGAAAACATTCAGTACTTC. Translated: CASSQRGAFENIQYF.

This clonotype was recorded at least ten times. V is TRBV18 and J is TRBJ2-5, with D tentatively TRBD2 (5 bases). In germline, CDR1 is KGHSH, CDR2 LQKENI. The CDR3 runs 16 residues. Trimming stripped 6 bases from V and 0 bases from J, with 17 bases between. The CDR3 bases are TGTGCCAGCTCGCGTAGGGCCCGGGAAAACCAAGAGACCCAGTACTTC. Its protein product is CASSRRARENQETQYF.

The chain carries TRBV6-2 or TRBV6-3 and TRBJ2-3; the match to TRBD2 covers 9 bases. V trimming: 6 bases; J trimming: 2 bases; junction bases outside the gene matches: 6. The CDR3 has 15 residues. Per germline, CDR1 MNHEY and CDR2 SVGEGT. The CDR3 spells CASSPGLATTDTQYF. CDR3 bases: TGTGCCAGCAGCCCCGGACTAGCGACCACAGATACGCAGTATTTT.

In its sample, this clonotype was seen many times. The chain is built from TRBV20-1 and TRBJ2-7; D is unclear. CDR3 size: 10 residues. In germline, CDR1 is DFQATT, CDR2 SNEGSKA (reference sequence). CDR3 bases: TGCAGGCTGGGCTCCTACGAGCAGTACTTC. This codes for CRLGSYEQYF.

This clonotype came up many times. The CDR3 spells CASSGEGYEQYF. In DNA, the CDR3 is TGTGCCAGCTCAGGGGAGGGCTACGAGCAGTACTTC. The chain uses TRBV7-8 and TRBJ2-7; perhaps TRBD2 as D (7 bases). Germline V gives CDR1 SGHVS, CDR2 FQNEAQ. There are 12 residues in the CDR3. The V end lost 8 bases, the J end lost 3 bases, and 11 bases lay between the germline ends. Combining the CDR3 with reference TRBV7-8 and TRBJ2-7 gives the whole variable domain GAGVSQSPRYKVAKRGQDVALRCDPISGHVSLFWYQQALGQGPEFLTYFQNEAQLDKSGLPSDRFFAERPEGSVSTLKIQRTQQEDSAVYLCASSGEGYEQYFGPGTRLTVT.

This clonotype was observed many times. This chain connects TRBV10-3 to TRBJ2-7, with D perhaps TRBD2 (6 bases). Trimming stripped 5 bases from V and 3 bases from J, with 23 bases between. From germline, CDR1 is ENHRY and CDR2 SYGVKD. This CDR3 comprises 17 residues. CDR3 nucleotides: TGTGCCATCAGTTCGGACCCCGCGGGGCGGGTCGGCTACGAGCAGTACTTC. As protein: CAISSDPAGRVGYEQYF.